The 32 T cell receptor beta chains below all came from one sample that was sequenced in a study of blood T cell repertoires in COVID-19. Generated by immunoSEQ multiplex PCR, the TCRdb table keeps only in-frame clones and is missing some. The sample contains 350,000 to 550,000 clones, about 90% of which appear only once. Sequencing was performed on PBMCs or T cells enriched from blood (not recorded which). The origin of the receptors is a woman younger than 30 with acute COVID-19.

In its sample, this clone was seen once. The J gene is TRBJ1-5, the V gene TRBV6-5, with a tentative D call TRBD1 (5 bases). The CDR3 totals 15 residues. The V gene lost 6 bases and the J gene lost 5 bases, with 17 bases spanning the gap. Germline assignment: CDR1 MNHEY and CDR2 SVGAGI. CDR3 residues: CASSHGGVKYQPQHF. In DNA form, the CDR3 reads TGTGCCAGCAGCCACGGAGGGGTAAAATATCAGCCCCAGCATTTT.

J is TRBJ1-5 and V is TRBV19, with 8 bases fitting TRBD1. The V and J ends lost 8 bases and 7 bases, in that order; junction bases with no gene match: 10. The CDR3 is 14 residues long. The germline gives CDR1 LNHDA, CDR2 SQIVND (reference sequence). CDR3 in DNA: TGTGCCAGTTGTCCAGGGGGCGCAGGACAGCCCCAGCATTTT. It is translated as CASCPGGAGQPQHF.

The J gene is TRBJ2-7, the V gene TRBV30; 14 nucleotides agree with TRBD2. Losses at the gene ends were 4 bases for V and 6 bases for J; bases not matched to a gene: 8. This CDR3 has 15 residues. Germline V gives CDR1 GTSNPN, CDR2 SVGIG (reference sequence). CDR3 in amino acids: CAWIPGLAGVGEQYF. The CDR3 DNA follows: TGTGCCTGGATCCCGGGACTAGCGGGAGTTGGCGAGCAGTACTTC.

This clone has only a few counts. This rearrangement joins TRBV6-5 to TRBJ2-7; 7 bases map to TRBD1. The CDR3 is made up of 13 amino acids. V shed 5 bases and J 2 bases; nucleotides not matched to a gene: 3. The germline CDR1 and CDR2 sequences are MNHEY and SVGAGI. This CDR3 is CASSIGTAYEQYF. CDR3 DNA: TGTGCCAGCAGTATAGGGACAGCCTACGAGCAGTACTTC.

The chain is built from TRBV7-9 and TRBJ1-2; 7 nucleotides align to TRBD1. The germline V gene encodes CDR1 SEHNR and CDR2 FQNEAQ (reference sequence). The CDR3 has 15 residues. J gave up 3 bases and V 3 bases, and 7 bases lay outside the gene matches. DNA for the CDR3: TGTGCCAGCAGCTTTTCAGGGGGAAAAGACTATGGCTACACCTTC. This codes for CASSFSGGKDYGYTF.

The V and J genes are TRBV15 and TRBJ1-5; possible D gene TRBD1, 5 bases. This CDR3 is 16 amino acids long. Trimming pared 0 bases from V and 2 bases from J, leaving 11 bases between. Per germline, CDR1 LNHNV and CDR2 YYDKDF (reference sequence). CDR3 DNA sequence: TGTGCCACCAGCAGAGAAGGGGAAGTGGGCAATCAGCCCCAGCATTTT. Residues: CATSREGEVGNQPQHF.

The chain employs TRBV19 and TRBJ1-2; the match to TRBD1 covers 7 bases. CDR1 LNHDA and CDR2 SQIVND come from the germline V gene (reference sequence). CDR3 length equals 15 residues. J gave up 6 bases and V 4 bases, and 11 bases lay outside the gene matches. CDR3 amino acids: CASSNTWDSTHGYTF. The CDR3 DNA sequence: TGTGCCAGTAGTAATACCTGGGACAGTACCCATGGCTACACCTTC.

The chain has TRBV3-1 (or the pseudogene TRBV3-2) and TRBJ2-3; tentative D call: TRBD2 (5 bases). The CDR3 extends over 17 amino acids. Trimming took off 4 bases at V and 4 bases at J, with 21 bases between the two ends. Germline V CDR1 and CDR2: LGHDT, YNNKEL (reference sequence). The CDR3 spells CASSRSPQLVLSDTQYF. The CDR3 nucleotides are TGTGCCAGCAGCCGGAGTCCCCAACTAGTACTCTCAGATACGCAGTATTTT.

The chain's CDR3 is CASSLTWDRGLGQPQHF. CDR3 DNA sequence: TGTGCCAGCAGCTTAACGTGGGACAGGGGCCTTGGCCAGCCCCAGCATTTT. This chain uses TRBV7-3 with TRBJ1-5; TRBD1 agrees at 10 bases. The V and J ends lost 0 bases and 7 bases, in that order; junction bases with no gene match: 9. CDR1 and CDR2 from the germline V gene are SGHTA and FQGTGA. The length of the CDR3 is 17 residues.

V and J are TRBV5-6 and TRBJ1-6, with D perhaps TRBD1 (6 bases). V lost 3 bases to trimming and J lost 7 bases, with 14 bases between them. There are 15 residues in the CDR3. CDR1 is SGHDT and CDR2 is YYEEEE in the germline V gene. CDR3: CASSWSQGRNSPLHF. In DNA form, the CDR3 reads TGTGCCAGCAGCTGGAGCCAGGGGAGAAATTCACCCCTCCACTTT.

The J gene is TRBJ1-2, the V gene TRBV4-1; TRBD1 aligns across 11 bases. Unmatched junction bases numbered 10, after V lost 2 bases and J lost 8 bases. CDR1 is MGHRA, CDR2 YSYEKL, per germline. The CDR3 is 16 residues long. CDR3 sequence: CASSQTRTGGESGYTF. Here the CDR3 DNA reads TGCGCCAGCAGCCAAACCCGGACAGGGGGCGAATCGGGCTACACCTTC.

This clone was seen once. V is TRBV7-2 and J is TRBJ2-2; 8 bases are shared with TRBD1. This CDR3 contains 13 residues. V dropped 0 bases and J dropped 13; count of bases not matched to a gene: 4. Germline CDR1 reads SGHTA; CDR2 reads FQGNSA. The CDR3 DNA reads TGTGCCAGCAGCTTAGCGGGCAGGGGGCCGCTGTTTTTT. Amino acids: CASSLAGRGPLFF.

V is TRBV7-9 and J is TRBJ1-6; maybe TRBD1 (6 bases). Germline V gene lookup returns CDR1 SEHNR and CDR2 FQNEAQ (reference sequence). V shed 2 bases and J shed 5 bases, with 10 bases lying between them. This CDR3 has 15 amino acids. CDR3 sequence: CASSLRQDNNSPLHF. DNA for the CDR3: TGTGCCAGCAGCTTACGACAGGACAATAATTCACCCCTCCACTTT.

The chain combines TRBV4-1 with TRBJ2-5; D is possibly TRBD2 (6 bases). V was shortened by 4 bases and J by 1 base, with 19 bases between the two germline ends. Germline loops: CDR1 MGHRA, CDR2 YSYEKL. This CDR3 has 17 amino acids. CDR3 in amino acids: CASSRGETAAPQETQYF. CDR3 DNA sequence: TGCGCCAGCAGCCGGGGGGAGACCGCCGCCCCCCAAGAGACCCAGTACTTC.

The chain joins TRBV19 to TRBJ1-5; 10 nucleotides align to TRBD1. CDR1 and CDR2 (germline): LNHDA, SQIVND (reference sequence). The CDR3 sequence is 14 residues long. The trim removed 5 bases at V and 7 bases at J, leaving 5 bases unmatched. The CDR3: CASSLPDRGQPQHF. The CDR3 DNA follows: TGTGCCAGTAGTCTGCCGGACAGGGGGCAGCCCCAGCATTTT.

This clone has just a few counts. The chain links TRBV14 to TRBJ2-7; 7 positions agree with TRBD2. CDR3 size: 16 residues. Trimming cost V 2 bases and J 5 bases; bases outside gene matches: 12. Germline V gene lookup returns CDR1 SGHDN and CDR2 FVKESK. CDR3 protein: CASSQLGGRNVNEQYF. The CDR3 DNA follows: TGTGCCAGCAGCCAACTCGGGGGGAGGAATGTTAACGAGCAGTACTTC.

This clone was seen only a few times. The chain uses TRBV19 and TRBJ2-2; D not resolved. V lost 1 base and J 4 bases, leaving 4 bases between the germline ends. The V gene's germline CDR1 is LNHDA and CDR2 SQIVND (reference sequence). The CDR3 length is 13 residues. The CDR3 here is CASSIGATGELFF. The CDR3 nucleotides read TGTGCCAGTAGTATAGGGGCCACCGGGGAGCTGTTTTTT.

The J gene is TRBJ1-5, the V gene TRBV5-8; D unresolved. The germline V gene has CDR1 SGHTS and CDR2 YDEGEE. There are 14 residues in the CDR3. The V end was cut by 4 bases, the J end by 2 bases, with 10 bases between. The chain's CDR3 is CASSQVVRNQPQHF. The CDR3 DNA follows: TGTGCCAGCAGCCAGGTAGTTCGCAATCAGCCCCAGCATTTT. The full variable domain, completed using reference TRBV5-8 and TRBJ1-5, is EAGVTQSPTHLIKTRGQQATLRCSPISGHTSVYWYQQALGLGLQFLLWYDEGEERNRGNFPPRFSGRQFPNYSSELNVNALELEDSALYLCASSQVVRNQPQHFGDGTRLSIL.

This sequence joins TRBV6-5 and TRBJ1-2; a possible D gene is TRBD1 (5 bases). CDR1 MNHEY and CDR2 SVGAGI come from the germline V gene. V was cut by 10 bases and J by 5 bases, with 14 bases left in between. The CDR3 loop spans 12 amino acids. For the CDR3, the DNA is TGTGCCACCAACGGGGACTTTTATGGCTACACCTTC. Protein product: CATNGDFYGYTF.

For this clone: The sample carries other DNA sequences with the same CDR3. The chain recombines TRBV3-1 (or the pseudogene TRBV3-2) with TRBJ2-7; 7 positions match TRBD1. Germline loops: CDR1 LGHDT, CDR2 YNNKEL (reference sequence). This CDR3 is 14 amino acids long. V lost 0 bases to trimming and J lost 4 bases; unmatched junction nucleotides: 3. In DNA, the CDR3 is TGTGCCAGCAGCCAAGATAGGGGGCCATACGAGCAGTACTTC. Its protein product is CASSQDRGPYEQYF.

In its sample, this clone was seen a few times. This sequence joins TRBV15 and TRBJ1-2, with 7 bases fitting TRBD1. Trimming at V came to 0 bases and at J to 8 bases, leaving 9 bases not matched to a gene. The CDR3 contains 15 residues. Germline CDR1 LNHNV, CDR2 YYDKDF (reference sequence). This CDR3 reads CATSRDPTGIDGYTF. In DNA, the CDR3 is TGTGCCACCAGCAGAGACCCGACAGGGATTGACGGCTACACCTTC.

The chain uses TRBV27 and TRBJ2-5; 16 nucleotides align to TRBD2. The CDR3 has 16 amino acids. Trimming cost V 3 bases and J 5 bases; bases outside gene matches: 3. Looked up from germline, CDR1 is MNHEY and CDR2 is SMNVEV (reference sequence). CDR3: CASSFRGLAGGETQYF. DNA for the CDR3: TGTGCCAGCAGTTTCCGGGGACTAGCGGGAGGGGAGACCCAGTACTTC.

The chain carries TRBV11-2 and TRBJ2-2; 7 nucleotides agree with TRBD2. From germline, CDR1 is SGHAT and CDR2 FQNNGV. The V segment lost 1 base and the J segment 3 bases; nucleotides outside the gene matches: 5. The CDR3 loop spans 16 amino acids. CDR3 nucleotides: TGTGCCAGCAGCTTAGGGCTAGCGGTTTACACCGGGGAGCTGTTTTTT. It encodes CASSLGLAVYTGELFF.

Comments on this clone: The same CDR3 arises from other DNA sequences in this sample as well. V usage is TRBV7-2 and J usage is TRBJ2-3, with TRBD2 identical over 12 bases. The CDR3 is 15 amino acids. V shed 4 bases, J shed 3 bases, and the junction held 2 bases outside the gene matches. CDR1 and CDR2 from the germline V gene are SGHTA and FQGNSA. CDR3 sequence reads: CASSSGLAGTDTQYF. In DNA form, the CDR3 reads TGTGCCAGCAGCTCCGGACTAGCGGGGACAGATACGCAGTATTTT.

The chain links TRBV5-8 to TRBJ2-1, with D tentatively TRBD2 (5 bases). The CDR3 sequence is 14 residues long. Trimming removed 4 bases from V and 9 bases from J, with 17 bases in between. The V gene's germline CDR1 is SGHTS and CDR2 YDEGEE. The CDR3 loop is CASSPRTRSGEQFF. In DNA, the CDR3 is TGTGCCAGCAGCCCTAGGACTCGATCCGGTGAGCAGTTCTTC.

CDR3 in DNA: TGTGCCAGCAGTGAAAATTTCGGTTCTGAAAAACTGTTTTTT. Its protein is CASSENFGSEKLFF. The chain combines TRBV2 with TRBJ1-4; D gene ambiguous. Germline CDR1 SNHLY, CDR2 FYNNEI. V lost 2 bases to trimming and J lost 7 bases, with 11 bases between them. There are 14 residues in the CDR3.

In this sample, this clone turned up once. This rearrangement joins TRBV7-2 to TRBJ2-4; D is perhaps TRBD2 (6 bases). The germline CDR1 and CDR2 sequences are SGHTA and FQGNSA. The CDR3 is 13 amino acids. V lost 3 bases and J lost 6, with 9 bases in between. The CDR3 DNA sequence: TGTGCCAGCAGCTTCGAGGGAGGAAACATTCAGTACTTC. It yields the protein CASSFEGGNIQYF.

The rearrangement uses TRBV7-3 and TRBJ2-5; TRBD2 aligns across 8 bases. Germline V lookup: CDR1 SGHTA, CDR2 FQGTGA. Losses at the gene ends were 5 bases for V and 5 bases for J; bases not matched to a gene: 7. CDR3 length equals 14 residues. DNA for the CDR3: TGTGCCAGCAGCCCCGGGGGGGCAGGGGAGACCCAGTACTTC. Translation gives CASSPGGAGETQYF. Combining the CDR3 with reference TRBV7-3 and TRBJ2-5 gives the whole variable domain GAGVSQTPSNKVTEKGKYVELRCDPISGHTALYWYRQSLGQGPEFLIYFQGTGAADDSGLPNDRFFAVRPEGSVSTLKIQRTERGDSAVYLCASSPGGAGETQYFGPGTRLLVL.

The chain couples TRBV5-1 to TRBJ2-7; D possibly corresponds to TRBD1 (6 bases). Germline assignment: CDR1 SGHRS and CDR2 YFSETQ. V gave up 0 bases and J gave up 5 bases, with 12 bases separating them. CDR3 length: 14 amino acids. CDR3 residues: CASSLDRVGHEQYF. The DNA of the CDR3 is TGCGCCAGCAGCTTGGACAGGGTGGGCCACGAGCAGTACTTC.

This chain joins TRBV18 and TRBJ2-3; 11 bases line up with TRBD2. The CDR3 is 16 amino acids. V lost 3 bases to trimming and J lost 5 bases; unmatched junction nucleotides: 7. Looked up from germline, CDR1 is KGHSH and CDR2 is LQKENI. DNA of the CDR3: TGTGCCAGCTCACCGCGAACTAGCGGGGGAATAGATACGCAGTATTTT. It is translated as CASSPRTSGGIDTQYF.

The chain carries TRBV16 and TRBJ1-1; D remains unclear. V lost 6 bases, J lost 1 base, and 9 bases lay in between. Germline V CDR1 and CDR2: KGHSY, FQNENV. The CDR3 consists of 13 residues. The CDR3, as DNA: TGTGCCAGCAGTGACGGGGAGAACACTGAAGCTTTCTTT. It is translated as CASSDGENTEAFF.

The chain employs TRBV12-3 or TRBV12-4 and TRBJ1-1; possible D gene TRBD1, 5 bases. The CDR3 covers 12 residues. Trimming cost V 2 bases and J 8 bases, with 9 bases left between them. CDR3 DNA sequence: TGTGCCAGCAGTTTAAAGGGGCTCGAAGCTTTCTTT. This gives the protein CASSLKGLEAFF.